This section outlines one T cell receptor (beta chain) sequence together with its context. The sample is drawn from a study of blood T cell repertoires in COVID-19. Study context: Samples came from the United States, Italy and Spain, spanning acute and convalescent COVID-19. In each case, the material was cDNA or gDNA derived from T cells, B-cell-depleted T cells, or PBMCs.

In terms of age and location, participants ranged from roughly 18 to 90 years and lived in 24 US areas. Exposed study participants had met a COVID-19 case within 2 weeks before entry. Assay used: immunoSEQ multiplex PCR; TCRdb lists only in-frame clones, some missing. The profile shows about 140,000 clones, under 90% of them singletons. The sequenced sample consisted of PBMCs or T cells enriched from blood (not recorded which). This sequence was found in a woman aged 18 to 35 who had been exposed to COVID-19.

This CDR3 reads CASSEMQGASEKLFF. The CDR3 DNA is TGTGCCAGCAGTGAAATGCAGGGGGCGAGTGAAAAACTGTTTTTT. J is TRBJ1-4 and V is TRBV2; 8 bases map to TRBD1. Germline V gene sequence: CDR1 SNHLY, CDR2 FYNNEI. Trimming took 2 bases from V and 7 from J; bases not matched to a gene: 6. This CDR3 is built from 15 residues.